These 30 T cell receptor beta chains were sequenced from one sample in a study of post-analysis software for immune sequencing data. Prepared libraries of TCR beta cDNA carried unique molecular identifiers. TCRdb ran MiXCR on the PCR reads and lists one entry per CDR3 protein. The sample yields about 540,000 distinct CDR3 sequences, roughly 34% seen once. Study-wide results and limits: There were five TRBV segments more frequent in patients than controls, and TRBV5-6, TRBV5-1 and TRBV20-1 were among them.

Their cognate antigens are unknown. Material for sequencing was blood. Receptors were obtained from a girl aged 2 to 17 with multiple sclerosis.

The J gene is TRBJ1-2, the V gene TRBV5-1, with D unclear. Deletions cut 0 bases from V and 5 bases from J, with 11 bases between. The CDR3 has 14 residues. CDR1 is SGHRS, CDR2 YFSETQ, per germline. CDR3 nucleotide sequence: TGCGCCAGCAGCTTGGCGGCGGAATTTTATGGCTACACCTTC. This encodes CASSLAAEFYGYTF.

In this sample, this clonotype turned up a few times. The rearrangement joins TRBV10-3 to TRBJ2-5; D call uncertain. From germline, CDR1 is ENHRY and CDR2 SYGVKD. V lost 0 bases, J lost 4 bases, and 6 bases lay in between. This CDR3 is built from 13 residues. The CDR3 DNA is TGTGCCATCAGTGAGTCGACCCCAGAGACCCAGTACTTC. Translating it yields CAISESTPETQYF.

The sample holds a few counts of this clonotype. The chain uses TRBV27 and TRBJ2-3; TRBD2 matches at 9 bases. The trim removed 3 bases at V and 8 bases at J, leaving 12 bases unmatched. This CDR3 region has 16 residues. Per germline, CDR1 MNHEY and CDR2 SMNVEV (reference sequence). The CDR3 coding sequence is TGTGCCAGCAGTTTGGCTAGCGGGGCTCTTCCAGGTACGCAGTATTTT. It specifies CASSLASGALPGTQYF.

The genes are TRBV5-1 and TRBJ2-1; D is perhaps TRBD1 (5 bases). Germline lookup yields CDR1 SGHRS and CDR2 YFSETQ. This CDR3 is 16 amino acids long. Deletions cut 3 bases from V and 0 bases from J, with 13 bases between. CDR3 loop: CASSSGQGRSYNEQFF. DNA of the CDR3: TGCGCCAGCAGCTCTGGACAAGGGCGCTCCTACAATGAGCAGTTCTTC. Complete variable domain (other parts from reference TRBV5-1 and TRBJ2-1): KAGVTQTPRYLIKTRGQQVTLSCSPISGHRSVSWYQQTPGQGLQFLFEYFSETQRNKGNFPGRFSGRQFSNSRSEMNVSTLELGDSALYLCASSSGQGRSYNEQFFGPGTRLTVL.

J is TRBJ2-7 and V is TRBV7-9, with D possibly matching TRBD1 (5 bases). Germline CDR1 is SEHNR and CDR2 is FQNEAQ (reference sequence). This CDR3 spans 15 amino acids. Trimming took off 4 bases at V and 3 bases at J, with 16 bases between the two ends. The CDR3 DNA reads as TGTGCCAGCAGCTCGCCTGACAGTATAGACTACGAGCAGTACTTC. Translated: CASSSPDSIDYEQYF.

This clonotype occurred a few times. V gene TRBV20-1 combines with J gene TRBJ2-7, with TRBD2 matching 7 bases. Per the germline V gene, CDR1 is DFQATT and CDR2 is SNEGSKA (reference sequence). V lost 0 bases to trimming and J lost 0 bases; unmatched junction nucleotides: 8. The CDR3 extends over 16 amino acids. The CDR3 DNA sequence: TGCAGTGCTAGAGATTACGGGGGGTCAACCTCCTACGAGCAGTACTTC. This sequence encodes CSARDYGGSTSYEQYF.

The genes are TRBV20-1 and TRBJ1-2; 9 bases agree with TRBD1. The V and J ends lost 0 bases and 1 base, in that order; junction bases with no gene match: 15. The CDR3 has 19 residues. The germline V gene encodes CDR1 DFQATT and CDR2 SNEGSKA (reference sequence). The CDR3 loop is CSARDFTGTGPTFNYGYTF. The CDR3 DNA reads as TGCAGTGCTAGAGACTTCACCGGGACAGGGCCCACCTTTAACTATGGCTACACCTTC.

The J gene is TRBJ1-4, the V gene TRBV5-1; no clear D. The CDR3 totals 17 residues. V was shortened by 0 bases and J by 0 bases, with 12 bases between the two germline ends. CDR1 SGHRS and CDR2 YFSETQ come from the germline V gene. The CDR3 region has the DNA TGCGCCAGCAGCTTGGGACGGACGCGTGCAACTAATGAAAAACTGTTTTTT. This encodes CASSLGRTRATNEKLFF. Together with reference TRBV5-1 and TRBJ1-4, the CDR3 gives the full variable domain: KAGVTQTPRYLIKTRGQQVTLSCSPISGHRSVSWYQQTPGQGLQFLFEYFSETQRNKGNFPGRFSGRQFSNSRSEMNVSTLELGDSALYLCASSLGRTRATNEKLFFGSGTQLSVL.

This clonotype was counted a few times. The chain combines TRBV3-1 with TRBJ2-5; 7 positions match TRBD2. The CDR3 runs 16 residues. V gave up 1 base and J gave up 1 base; unmatched junction bases: 6. Germline V lookup: CDR1 LGHDT, CDR2 YNNKEL (reference sequence). CDR3 sequence reads: CASSQVRAGVQETQYF. The CDR3 region has the DNA TGTGCCAGCAGCCAAGTTAGGGCGGGGGTCCAAGAGACCCAGTACTTC.

CDR3 DNA sequence: TGCAGTGCTAGGGAGGCAGGAGGAGACACTGAAGCTTTCTTT. Protein: CSAREAGGDTEAFF. The chain employs TRBV20-1 and TRBJ1-1; D gene unclear. The V gene's germline CDR1 is DFQATT and CDR2 SNEGSKA (reference sequence). The CDR3 contains 14 residues. Trimming shortened V by 3 bases and J by 3 bases, and 14 bases separated the two germline ends.

The J gene is TRBJ2-7, the V gene TRBV11-2; a possible D gene is TRBD2 (6 bases). The CDR3 is 15 residues long. Per germline, CDR1 SGHAT and CDR2 FQNNGV. Between the trimmed V and J ends, which lost 2 bases and 3 bases, there was a span of 14 bases. The CDR3 bases are TGTGCCAGCAGCTTATATGGCGGGGAAAGCTACGAGCAGTACTTC. Amino acid sequence: CASSLYGGESYEQYF.

Only a few counts were recorded for this clonotype. V gene TRBV29-1 combines with J gene TRBJ1-2, with 11 positions matching TRBD1. Trimming at V came to 7 bases and at J to 6 bases, leaving 7 bases not matched to a gene. The germline V gene has CDR1 SQVTM and CDR2 ANQGSEA. The CDR3 length is 13 residues. The CDR3, as DNA: TGCAGCGCCGGACAGGGGGCAGGTCATGGCTACACCTTC. This translates into CSAGQGAGHGYTF.

This clonotype has a handful of counts. The chain couples TRBV4-1 to TRBJ1-2, with 7 bases aligning to TRBD1. The CDR3 runs to 15 residues. V shed 4 bases and J 3 bases; nucleotides not matched to a gene: 8. The V gene's germline CDR1 is MGHRA and CDR2 YSYEKL. This chain's CDR3 is CASSPGLQGDYGYTF. CDR3 bases: TGCGCCAGCAGCCCAGGACTTCAGGGGGACTATGGCTACACCTTC.

This clonotype was counted a few times. This rearrangement joins TRBV12-3 or TRBV12-4 to TRBJ1-1, with 7 nucleotides matching TRBD1. The CDR3 spans 14 residues. After removal of 1 base from V and 6 bases from J, the junction contained 5 bases not matched to a gene. The CDR3 protein is CASSLDHRGAEAFF. CDR3 DNA sequence: TGTGCCAGCAGTTTAGACCACAGGGGAGCTGAAGCTTTCTTT.

V usage is TRBV5-1 and J usage is TRBJ2-6, with TRBD2 identical over 13 bases. V gave up 3 bases and J gave up 2 bases; unmatched junction bases: 2. The CDR3 runs to 17 residues. The germline gives CDR1 SGHRS, CDR2 YFSETQ. In nucleotides, the CDR3 is TGCGCCAGCAGCTCCACTAGCGGGGGGGCTGGGGCCAACGTCCTGACTTTC. Its translation is CASSSTSGGAGANVLTF.

This clonotype was detected many times. V and J are TRBV29-1 and TRBJ2-3; 8 bases align to TRBD2. Germline V lookup: CDR1 SQVTM, CDR2 ANQGSEA. This CDR3 has 15 amino acids. The V and J ends lost 7 bases and 4 bases, in that order; junction bases with no gene match: 13. Here the CDR3 reads CSAGGSGEGADTQYF. CDR3 nucleotide sequence: TGCAGCGCAGGAGGTAGCGGGGAGGGAGCAGATACGCAGTATTTT.

J is TRBJ1-1 and V is TRBV20-1; the D gene is possibly TRBD1 (5 bases). The ends were cut back, 6 bases at V and 6 bases at J, with 17 bases in the middle. Per the germline V gene, CDR1 is DFQATT and CDR2 is SNEGSKA (reference sequence). The CDR3 length is 13 residues. The CDR3 protein is CSAVTAGLAEAFF. The CDR3, as DNA: TGCAGTGCCGTGACCGCGGGGCTGGCTGAAGCTTTCTTT.

The chain has TRBV7-9 and TRBJ2-6, with D perhaps matching TRBD1 or TRBD2 (5 bases each). In germline, CDR1 is SEHNR, CDR2 FQNEAQ (reference sequence). The CDR3 sequence is 18 residues long. V shed 1 base and J shed 1 base, with 14 bases lying between them. As DNA, the CDR3 is TGTGCCAGCAGCTTAGTGCCGGGACGGACGTCTGGGGCCAACGTCCTGACTTTC. It is translated as CASSLVPGRTSGANVLTF.

V usage is TRBV15 and J usage is TRBJ1-2; no reliable D call. V lost 7 bases and J lost 8, with 17 bases in between. Germline CDR1 reads LNHNV; CDR2 reads YYDKDF (reference sequence). CDR3 size: 13 residues. In DNA form, the CDR3 reads TGTGCCACCACCCCTAGCGGGATTGGGGGCTACACCTTC. Translated: CATTPSGIGGYTF.

This clonotype was detected a few times. This sequence joins TRBV11-2 and TRBJ2-6; tentatively, D is TRBD2 (7 bases). V lost 5 bases and J lost 2, with 13 bases in between. The CDR3 is 16 residues long. CDR1 is SGHAT and CDR2 is FQNNGV in the germline V gene. The CDR3 region has the DNA TGTGCCAGCAGCCGGGGAGGGGGACCTGGGGCCAACGTCCTGACTTTC. It specifies CASSRGGGPGANVLTF.

A few counts support this clonotype. This chain joins TRBV20-1 and TRBJ1-2; the match to TRBD1 covers 8 bases. Germline CDR1 reads DFQATT; CDR2 reads SNEGSKA (reference sequence). The length of the CDR3 is 14 residues. The ends lost 7 bases at V and 3 bases at J; junction bases unmatched: 10. This chain's CDR3 is CSVQPGGGDYGYTF. CDR3 in DNA: TGCAGTGTCCAACCAGGGGGCGGCGACTATGGCTACACCTTC.

This clonotype was observed a single time. One end of the junction fails to match germline, which may point to a read error. The gene calls are TRBV24-1 and TRBJ2-5; D call uncertain. Germline V gives CDR1 KGHDR, CDR2 SFDVKD. The length of the CDR3 is 14 residues. CDR3 sequence reads: CATRDLGSQETQYF. CDR3 bases: TGTGCCACCAGGGATTTGGGCAGCCAAGAGACCCAGTACTTC.

This clonotype was detected a few times. The V call is TRBV7-2, the J call TRBJ2-4; TRBD1 is a possible D gene (5 bases). The CDR3 consists of 12 residues. The V end was cut by 6 bases, the J end by 6 bases, with 9 bases between. Per the germline V gene, CDR1 is SGHTA and CDR2 is FQGNSA. The DNA of the CDR3 is TGTGCCAGCAGGCTTGGGGCAAACATTCAGTACTTC. It codes for CASRLGANIQYF.

The V call is TRBV28, the J call TRBJ2-1, with a tentative D call TRBD2 (7 bases). V was pared by 2 bases and J by 5 bases, with 13 bases between. Germline V gives CDR1 MDHEN, CDR2 SYDVKM. The CDR3 is 15 amino acids. In DNA, the CDR3 is TGTGCCAGCAGTTTAAACAGGGAGGGGAACAATGAGCAGTTCTTC. It codes for CASSLNREGNNEQFF. The full variable domain, completed using reference TRBV28 and TRBJ2-1, is DVKVTQSSRYLVKRTGEKVFLECVQDMDHENMFWYRQDPGLGLRLIYFSYDVKMKEKGDIPEGYSVSREKKERFSLILESASTNQTSMYLCASSLNREGNNEQFFGPGTRLTVL.

A few counts support this clonotype. The chain couples TRBV10-3 to TRBJ2-3; D gene uncertain. The CDR3 runs 14 residues. CDR1 ENHRY and CDR2 SYGVKD come from the germline V gene. V lost 6 bases and J 0 bases, leaving 10 bases between the germline ends. The CDR3 DNA reads as TGTGCCATCAGGCCTTCTACTAGCACAGATACGCAGTATTTT. It translates to CAIRPSTSTDTQYF.

This clonotype was counted only a few times. Its ends do not fully match the called genes, so a read error is possible. The rearrangement uses TRBV6-6 and TRBJ2-1; D not resolved. CDR1 is MNHNY and CDR2 is SVGAGI in the germline V gene (reference sequence). This CDR3 spans 14 amino acids. CDR3 loop: CASSYQSSYNEQFF. The CDR3 coding sequence is TGTGCCAGCAGTTATCAGAGCTCCTACAATGAGCAGTTCTTT.

The chain employs TRBV11-2 and TRBJ2-5; 11 nucleotides align to TRBD1. V shed 3 bases, J shed 4 bases, and the junction held 10 bases outside the gene matches. The CDR3 contains 17 residues. CDR1 and CDR2 (germline): SGHAT, FQNNGV. The CDR3, as DNA: TGTGCCAGCAGCTTTTTCCTGGTTGGGACAGGGGGAGAGACCCAGTACTTC. Its translation is CASSFFLVGTGGETQYF.

This clonotype has ten or more counts. This chain links TRBV11-3 with TRBJ2-5; 9 positions agree with TRBD2. From germline, CDR1 is SGHNT and CDR2 YENEEA. V was clipped by 4 bases and J by 3 bases; unmatched bases: 0. The CDR3 covers 13 residues. The CDR3 is CASSSSGEETQYF. As DNA, the CDR3 is TGTGCCAGCAGCTCTAGCGGGGAAGAGACCCAGTACTTC.

This rearrangement joins TRBV6-1 to TRBJ2-7, with TRBD2 matching 7 bases. Germline V CDR1 and CDR2: MNHNS, SASEGT. The V segment lost 2 bases and the J segment 2 bases; nucleotides outside the gene matches: 3. CDR3 length equals 14 residues. The CDR3 nucleotides read TGTGCCAGCAGTGAAATCGGGGGGACCTACGAGCAGTACTTC. Its translation: CASSEIGGTYEQYF.

V usage is TRBV29-1 and J usage is TRBJ1-2, with TRBD1 matching 10 bases. The CDR3 is 12 amino acids. Germline assignment: CDR1 SQVTM and CDR2 ANQGSEA. With 6 bases clipped from V and 7 bases from J, the junction kept 5 bases outside the gene matches. The CDR3 loop reads CSVRQGAGGYTF. CDR3 DNA: TGCAGCGTCCGACAGGGGGCAGGTGGCTACACCTTC.